This T cell receptor (beta chain) was sequenced in a study of blood T cell repertoires in COVID-19. Turning to the study itself: T cells, B-cell-depleted T cells, or PBMCs provided the cDNA or gDNA that served as material.

This clone is a singleton in its sample. Germline V CDR1 and CDR2: SGHTA, FQGNSA. Trimming removed 5 bases at V and 5 bases at J, with 12 bases between. The CDR3 extends over 13 amino acids. Produced via immunoSEQ multiplex PCR; TCRdb's table is partial and in-frame only. This repertoire shows roughly 200,000 clones, roughly 89% found once; its top ten account for 0.62%. The receptor's source is a man over 45 with acute or convalescent COVID-19. Source material: peripheral blood. V usage is TRBV7-2 and J usage is TRBJ1-2; no firm D call. The CDR3 here is CASSLGSTYGYTF. CDR3 in DNA: TGTGCCAGCAGCCTCGGGTCCACGTATGGCTACACCTTC.